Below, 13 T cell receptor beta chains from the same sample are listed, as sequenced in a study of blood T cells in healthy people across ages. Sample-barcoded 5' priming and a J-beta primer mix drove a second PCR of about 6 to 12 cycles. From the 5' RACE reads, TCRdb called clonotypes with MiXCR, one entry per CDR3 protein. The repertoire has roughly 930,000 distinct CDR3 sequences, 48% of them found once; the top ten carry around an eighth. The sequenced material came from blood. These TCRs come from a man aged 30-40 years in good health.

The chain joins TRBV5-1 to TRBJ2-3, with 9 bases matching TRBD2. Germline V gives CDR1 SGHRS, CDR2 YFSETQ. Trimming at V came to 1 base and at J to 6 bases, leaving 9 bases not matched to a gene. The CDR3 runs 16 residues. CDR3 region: CASSLKATSGFDTQYF. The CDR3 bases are TGCGCCAGCAGCTTGAAAGCGACTAGCGGCTTCGATACGCAGTATTTT. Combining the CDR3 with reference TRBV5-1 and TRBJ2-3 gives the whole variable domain KAGVTQTPRYLIKTRGQQVTLSCSPISGHRSVSWYQQTPGQGLQFLFEYFSETQRNKGNFPGRFSGRQFSNSRSEMNVSTLELGDSALYLCASSLKATSGFDTQYFGPGTRLTVL.

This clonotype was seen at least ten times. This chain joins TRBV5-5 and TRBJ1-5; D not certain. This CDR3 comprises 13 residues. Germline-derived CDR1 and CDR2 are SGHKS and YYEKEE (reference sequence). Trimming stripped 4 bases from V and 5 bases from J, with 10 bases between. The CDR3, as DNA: TGTGCCAGCAGCCGAAACACAGATCAGCCCCAGCATTTT. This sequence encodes CASSRNTDQPQHF.

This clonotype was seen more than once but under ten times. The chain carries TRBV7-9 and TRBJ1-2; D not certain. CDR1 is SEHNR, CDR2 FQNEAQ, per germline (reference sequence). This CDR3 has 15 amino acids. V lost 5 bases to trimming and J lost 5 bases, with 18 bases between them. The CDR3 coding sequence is TGTGCCAGCAGCGTATCGACGGATAGGCTTTATGGCTACACCTTC. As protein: CASSVSTDRLYGYTF.

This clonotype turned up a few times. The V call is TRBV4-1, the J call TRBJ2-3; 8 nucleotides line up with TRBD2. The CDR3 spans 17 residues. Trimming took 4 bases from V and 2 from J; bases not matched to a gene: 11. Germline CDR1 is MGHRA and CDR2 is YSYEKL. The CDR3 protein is CASSLSLSGGFTDTQYF. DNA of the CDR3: TGCGCCAGCAGCCTGTCATTGAGCGGGGGCTTCACAGATACGCAGTATTTT.

The CDR3 nucleotides read TGCGCCAGCAGCTCGGGACTAGCGGGGCGAGAGACCCAGTACTTC. Encoded protein: CASSSGLAGRETQYF. V and J are TRBV5-1 and TRBJ2-5; TRBD2 aligns across 13 bases. The V and J ends lost 3 bases and 4 bases, in that order; junction bases with no gene match: 3. Germline V gene lookup returns CDR1 SGHRS and CDR2 YFSETQ. The CDR3 consists of 15 residues.

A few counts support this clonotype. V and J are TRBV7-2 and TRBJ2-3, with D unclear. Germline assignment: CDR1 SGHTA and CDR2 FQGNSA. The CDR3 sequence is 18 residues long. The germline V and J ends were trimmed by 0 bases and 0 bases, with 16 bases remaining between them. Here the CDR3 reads CASSLAGRSLSSTDTQYF. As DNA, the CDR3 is TGTGCCAGCAGCTTAGCTGGCAGGAGTCTCTCTAGCACAGATACGCAGTATTTT.

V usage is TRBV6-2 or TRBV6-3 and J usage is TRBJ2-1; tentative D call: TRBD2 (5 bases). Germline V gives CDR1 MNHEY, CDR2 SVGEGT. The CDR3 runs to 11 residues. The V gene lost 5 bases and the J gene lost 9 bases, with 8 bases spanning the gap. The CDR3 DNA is TGTGCCAGCAGTAACGCGGGTGAGCAGTTCTTC. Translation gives CASSNAGEQFF.

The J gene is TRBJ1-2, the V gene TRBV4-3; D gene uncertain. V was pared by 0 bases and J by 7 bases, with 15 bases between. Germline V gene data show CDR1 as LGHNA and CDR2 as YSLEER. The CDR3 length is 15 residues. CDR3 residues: CASSQDRPGRAGYTF. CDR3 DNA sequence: TGCGCCAGCAGCCAAGATCGGCCGGGGAGAGCTGGCTACACCTTC.

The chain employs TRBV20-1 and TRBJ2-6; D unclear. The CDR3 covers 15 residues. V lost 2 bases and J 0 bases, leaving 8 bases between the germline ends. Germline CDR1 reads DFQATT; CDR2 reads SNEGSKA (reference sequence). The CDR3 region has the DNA TGCAGTGCTAGAAGAGAGAGCTCTGGGGCCAACGTCCTGACTTTC. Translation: CSARRESSGANVLTF.

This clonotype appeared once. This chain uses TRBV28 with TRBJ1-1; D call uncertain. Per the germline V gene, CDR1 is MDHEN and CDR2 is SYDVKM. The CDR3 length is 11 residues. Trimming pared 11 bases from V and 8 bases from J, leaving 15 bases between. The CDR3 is CAGLRGNEAFF. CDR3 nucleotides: TGTGCCGGCTTGCGAGGGAACGAAGCTTTCTTT.

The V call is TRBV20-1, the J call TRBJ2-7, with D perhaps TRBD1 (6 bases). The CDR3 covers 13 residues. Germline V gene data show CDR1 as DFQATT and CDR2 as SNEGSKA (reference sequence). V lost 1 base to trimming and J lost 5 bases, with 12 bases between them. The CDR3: CSARGRGVDEQYF. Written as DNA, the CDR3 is TGCAGTGCTAGAGGCAGGGGCGTCGACGAGCAGTACTTC.

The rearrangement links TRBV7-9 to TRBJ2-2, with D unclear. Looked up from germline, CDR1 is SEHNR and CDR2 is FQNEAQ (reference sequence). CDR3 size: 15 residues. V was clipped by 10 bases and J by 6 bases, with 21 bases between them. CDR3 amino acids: CATPFPVLGPGELFF. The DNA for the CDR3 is TGTGCCACGCCTTTTCCAGTCTTAGGCCCCGGGGAGCTGTTTTTT.

The CDR3 coding sequence is TGTGCCAGCTCACAGATGCGCCGGGACTCCAGGTCTAATGAAAAACTGTTTTTT. This codes for CASSQMRRDSRSNEKLFF. The chain carries TRBV18 and TRBJ1-4; tentatively, D is TRBD1 (5 bases). Germline lookup yields CDR1 KGHSH and CDR2 LQKENI. This CDR3 is 18 amino acids long. The V gene lost 4 bases and the J gene lost 3 bases, with 21 bases spanning the gap.